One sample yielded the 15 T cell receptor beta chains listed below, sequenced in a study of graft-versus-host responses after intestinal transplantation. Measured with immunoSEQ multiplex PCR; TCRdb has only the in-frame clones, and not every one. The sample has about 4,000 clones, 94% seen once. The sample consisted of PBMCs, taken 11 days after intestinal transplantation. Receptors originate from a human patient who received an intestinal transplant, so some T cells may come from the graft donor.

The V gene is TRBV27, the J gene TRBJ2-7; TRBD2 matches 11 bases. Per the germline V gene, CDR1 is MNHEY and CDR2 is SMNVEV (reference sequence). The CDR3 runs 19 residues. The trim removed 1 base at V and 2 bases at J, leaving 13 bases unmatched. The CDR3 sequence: CASSLWGGRLAGPAYEQYF. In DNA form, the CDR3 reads TGTGCCAGCAGTTTATGGGGGGGAAGACTAGCGGGACCTGCCTACGAGCAGTACTTC.

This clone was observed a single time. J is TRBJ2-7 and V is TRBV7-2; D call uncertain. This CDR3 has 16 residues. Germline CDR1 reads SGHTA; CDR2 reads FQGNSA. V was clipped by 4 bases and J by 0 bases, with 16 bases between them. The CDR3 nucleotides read TGTGCCAGCAGCTCCCGCGCCTTCCCTAGCTCCTACGAGCAGTACTTC. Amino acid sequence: CASSSRAFPSSYEQYF.

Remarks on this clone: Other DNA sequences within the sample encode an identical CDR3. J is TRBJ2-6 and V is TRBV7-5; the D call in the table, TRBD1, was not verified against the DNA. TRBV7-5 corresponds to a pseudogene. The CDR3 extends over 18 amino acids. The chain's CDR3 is CARKQALSRQSRANVLTF. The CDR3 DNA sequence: TGTGCCAGAAAACAGGCGTTAAGTAGACAAAGTCGGGCCAACGTCCTGACCTTC.

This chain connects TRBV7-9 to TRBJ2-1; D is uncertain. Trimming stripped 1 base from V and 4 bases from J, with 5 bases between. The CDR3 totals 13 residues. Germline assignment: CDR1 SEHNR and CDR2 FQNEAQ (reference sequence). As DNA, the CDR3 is TGTGCCAGCAGCTTAGTGCCGTACAATGAGCAGTTCTTC. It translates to CASSLVPYNEQFF.

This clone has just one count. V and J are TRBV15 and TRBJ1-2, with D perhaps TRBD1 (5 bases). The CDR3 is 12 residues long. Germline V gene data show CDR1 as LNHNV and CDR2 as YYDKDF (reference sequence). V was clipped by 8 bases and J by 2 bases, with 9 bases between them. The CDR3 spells CATGGQNYGYTF. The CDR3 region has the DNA TGTGCCACCGGAGGACAAAACTATGGCTACACCTTC.

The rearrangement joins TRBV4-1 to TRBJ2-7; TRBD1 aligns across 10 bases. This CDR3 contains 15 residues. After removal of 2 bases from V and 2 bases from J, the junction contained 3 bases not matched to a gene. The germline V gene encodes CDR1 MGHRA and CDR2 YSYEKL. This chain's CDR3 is CASSQPGTGAYEQYF. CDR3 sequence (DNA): TGCGCCAGCAGCCAACCCGGGACAGGGGCCTACGAGCAGTACTTC.

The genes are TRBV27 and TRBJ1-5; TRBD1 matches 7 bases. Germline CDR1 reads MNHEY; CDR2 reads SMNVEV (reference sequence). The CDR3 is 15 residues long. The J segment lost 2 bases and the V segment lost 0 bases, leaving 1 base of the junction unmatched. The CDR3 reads CASSLSGGGNQPQHF. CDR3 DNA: TGTGCCAGCAGTTTATCAGGGGGCGGCAATCAGCCCCAGCATTTT.

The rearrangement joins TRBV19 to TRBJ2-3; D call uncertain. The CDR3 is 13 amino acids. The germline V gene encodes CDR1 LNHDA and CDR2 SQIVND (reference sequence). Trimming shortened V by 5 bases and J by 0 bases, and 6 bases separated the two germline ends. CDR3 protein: CASSVASTDTQYF. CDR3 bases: TGTGCCAGTAGTGTCGCTAGCACAGATACGCAGTATTTT. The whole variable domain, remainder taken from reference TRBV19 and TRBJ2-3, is DGGITQSPKYLFRKEGQNVTLSCEQNLNHDAMYWYRQDPGQGLRLIYYSQIVNDFQKGDIAEGYSVSREKKESFPLTVTSAQKNPTAFYLCASSVASTDTQYFGPGTRLTVL.

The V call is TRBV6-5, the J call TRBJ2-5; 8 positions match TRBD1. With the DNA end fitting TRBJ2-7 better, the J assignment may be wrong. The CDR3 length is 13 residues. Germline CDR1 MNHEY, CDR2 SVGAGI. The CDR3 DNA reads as TGTGCCAGCAGTCACAGGGGGTCCTACGAGCAGTACTTC. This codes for CASSHRGSYEQYF.

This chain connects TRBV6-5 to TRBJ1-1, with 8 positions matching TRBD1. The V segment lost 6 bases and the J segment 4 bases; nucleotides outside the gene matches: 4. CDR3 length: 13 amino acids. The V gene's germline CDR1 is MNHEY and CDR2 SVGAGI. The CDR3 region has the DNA TGTGCCAGCAGCCCCGGGACAGGCACTGAAGCTTTCTTT. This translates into CASSPGTGTEAFF.

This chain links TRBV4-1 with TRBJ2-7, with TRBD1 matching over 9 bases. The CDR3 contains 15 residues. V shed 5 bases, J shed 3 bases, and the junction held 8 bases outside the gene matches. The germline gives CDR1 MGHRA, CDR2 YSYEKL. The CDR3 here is CASSFQTGGSYEQYF. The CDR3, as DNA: TGCGCCAGCAGCTTTCAGACAGGGGGGAGCTACGAGCAGTACTTC.

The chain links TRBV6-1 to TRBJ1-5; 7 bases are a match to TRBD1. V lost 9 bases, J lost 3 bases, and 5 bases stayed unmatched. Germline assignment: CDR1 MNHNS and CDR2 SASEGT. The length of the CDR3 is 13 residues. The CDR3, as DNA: TGTGCCAGTATTACAGGGGCCAATCAGCCCCAGCATTTT. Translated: CASITGANQPQHF.

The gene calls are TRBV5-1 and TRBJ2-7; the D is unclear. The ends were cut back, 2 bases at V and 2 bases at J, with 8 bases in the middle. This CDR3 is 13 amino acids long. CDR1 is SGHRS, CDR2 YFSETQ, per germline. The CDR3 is CASSLDVTYEQYF. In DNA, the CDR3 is TGCGCCAGCAGCTTAGACGTAACCTACGAGCAGTACTTC.

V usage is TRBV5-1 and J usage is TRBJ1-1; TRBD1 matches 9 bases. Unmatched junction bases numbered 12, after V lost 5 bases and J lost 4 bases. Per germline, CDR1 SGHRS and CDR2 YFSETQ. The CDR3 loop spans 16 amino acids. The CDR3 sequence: CASSLTGGTGSTEAFF. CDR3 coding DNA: TGCGCCAGCAGTCTCACAGGGGGCACCGGCTCCACTGAAGCTTTCTTT.

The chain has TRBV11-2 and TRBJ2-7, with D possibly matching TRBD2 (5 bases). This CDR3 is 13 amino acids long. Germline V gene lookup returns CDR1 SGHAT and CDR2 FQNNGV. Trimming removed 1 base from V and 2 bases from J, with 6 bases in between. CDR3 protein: CASSLAGTYEQYF. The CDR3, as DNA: TGTGCCAGCAGCTTAGCGGGAACCTACGAGCAGTACTTC.